This is a list of T cell receptor beta chains from one sample in a study of Ad26.COV2.S vaccination and SARS-CoV-2 variants. The method was immunoSEQ multiplex PCR; TCRdb's version includes in-frame clones alone and lacks a portion of them. The data contain over 400,000 clones, nearly 90% of them singletons. Sample: peripheral blood, taken in a trial of Ad26.COV2.S vaccine versus placebo. All receptors derive from a person aged 18-65 years who received the Ad26.COV2.S COVID-19 vaccine or a placebo. CDR3s include the opening cysteine and the closing phenylalanine or tryptophan. The D gene is left open where the match is weak. Some rows have no size entry. The others give once, few or many, or a class for an expanded clone.

NA | NA | TRBJ2-2 | TRBV4-1 | TGCGCCAGCAGCCTCGGGGTTACGAACACCGGGGAGCTGTTTTTT | CASSLGVTNTGELFF
NA | NA | TRBJ1-1 | TRBV11-2 | TGTGCCAGCACCTCCTGGGTCGACACTGAAGCTTTCTTT | CASTSWVDTEAFF
NA | NA | TRBJ1-1 | TRBV6-5 | TGTGCCAGCAGACGACACACAGGGCACACTGAAGCTTTCTTT | CASRRHTGHTEAFF
NA | NA | TRBJ1-2 | TRBV28 | TGTGCCAGCAGTTTATTTAATTACCTCCGAGGCTACACCTTC | CASSLFNYLRGYTF
NA | NA | TRBJ1-6 | TRBV6-4 | TGTGCCAGCAGGGACAGCTCCTATAATTCACCCCTCCACTTT | CASRDSSYNSPLHF
NA | few | TRBJ1-6 | TRBV28 | TGTGCCAGCAGTTTAAACAGGGCCTATAATTCACCCCTCCACTTT | CASSLNRAYNSPLHF
NA | NA | TRBJ2-1 | TRBV2 | TGTGCCAGCAGTGAAAGTTGGGGCCTAGATGAGCAGTTCTTC | CASSESWGLDEQFF
NA | NA | TRBJ2-1 | TRBV28 | TGTGCCAGCGCCGGGACTTTGGTGCACAATGAGCAGTTCTTC | CASAGTLVHNEQFF
NA | NA | TRBJ1-1 | TRBV2 | TGTGCCAGCAGTGGGTGGGGACACTTGAACACTGAAGCTTTCTTT | CASSGWGHLNTEAFF
TRBD2 | NA | TRBJ2-1 | TRBV7-8 | TGTGCCAGCAGCTTAGAGCTAGCGGGGGCGTCCCTCAGCTCCTACAATGAGCAGTTCTTC | CASSLELAGASLSSYNEQFF
NA | once | TRBJ1-2 | TRBV11-3 | TGTGCCAGCAGCTTAGCGTCTCCGCCGGCGTGGGGCTACACCTTC | CASSLASPPAWGYTF
NA | NA | TRBJ2-3 | TRBV7-8 | TGTGCCAGCAGCTTGGGCCGGACGAGGGATACGCAGTATTTT | CASSLGRTRDTQYF
TRBD2 | NA | TRBJ2-1 | TRBV29-1 | TGCAGCGTGGGGACTAGCTACAATGAGCAGTTCTTC | CSVGTSYNEQFF
TRBD1 | NA | TRBJ1-2 | TRBV7-2 | TGTGCCAGCAGCTCACTTCAGGGGGCCAGGGGCTACACCTTC | CASSSLQGARGYTF
TRBD2 | NA | TRBJ2-1 | TRBV7-9 | TGTGCCAGCAGCCGAAGCCGACTAGCAGAACCCTACAATGAGCAGTTCTTC | CASSRSRLAEPYNEQFF
NA | NA | TRBJ2-1 | TRBV5-1 | TGCGCCAGCAGCTCCCGTTGGGGCTCCTACAATGAGCAGTTCTTC | CASSSRWGSYNEQFF
NA | few | TRBJ2-1 | TRBV27 | TGTGCCAGCAGCCTCGGCCCCGGTGTTTCCTACAATGAGCAGTTCTTC | CASSLGPGVSYNEQFF
NA | NA | TRBJ1-2 | TRBV2 | TGTGCCAGCATCCGTCCTTCCGGGGGGCTAAGGAATGGCTACACCTTC | CASIRPSGGLRNGYTF
NA | NA | TRBJ2-1 | TRBV4-3 | TGCGCCAGCAGCCAAGGACTAGTCAATAATGAGCAGTTCTTC | CASSQGLVNNEQFF
TRBD1 | NA | TRBJ1-5 | TRBV18 | TGTGCCAGCTCACCCGGGACAGGGGGCACTCAGCCCCAGCATTTT | CASSPGTGGTQPQHF
TRBD1 | NA | TRBJ1-1 | TRBV18 | TGTGCCAGCTCACCAACCCGGGACAGGGGGACTGAAGCTTTCTTT | CASSPTRDRGTEAFF
NA | NA | TRBJ2-1 | TRBV5-5 | TGTGCCAGCAGCGTACCCGGGACGAAGCGGTTTGAGCAGTTCTTC | CASSVPGTKRFEQFF
NA | NA | TRBJ1-2 | TRBV3-1/TRBV3-2 | TGTGCCAGCAGCCGTTCACAGGGAAGTGGCTACACCTTC | CASSRSQGSGYTF
TRBD1 | NA | TRBJ2-2 | TRBV7-2 | TGTGCCAGCAGCTTAGGACTTTGGGACAGGGGGCTGACCGGGGAGCTGTTTTTT | CASSLGLWDRGLTGELFF
NA | NA | TRBJ1-4 | TRBV19 | TGTGCCAGTAGTATCTGGACAGCCAACGTGGAAAAACTGTTTTTT | CASSIWTANVEKLFF
NA | NA | TRBJ1-2 | TRBV4-3 | TGCGCCAGCAGCCAAGAATGGGTGTCTAACTATGGCTACACCTTC | CASSQEWVSNYGYTF
TRBD1 | once | TRBJ1-2 | TRBV5-4 | TGTGCCAGCAGCTTAACGGACAGGGACTATGGCTACACCTTC | CASSLTDRDYGYTF
TRBD2 | NA | TRBJ2-7 | TRBV7-3 | TGTGCCAGCAGCTTAGTGGGCGGGGGAGACTCCTACGAGCAGTACTTC | CASSLVGGGDSYEQYF
NA | NA | TRBJ1-5 | TRBV5-1 | TGCGCCAGCAGCTTAAACGGGGGCAATCAGCCCCAGCATTTT | CASSLNGGNQPQHF